This is a list of T cell receptor beta chains from one sample in a study of blood T cell repertoires in COVID-19. Produced via immunoSEQ multiplex PCR; TCRdb's table is partial and in-frame only. The data hold fewer than 85,000 clones, with 88% observed a single time. Sequencing was done on a sample of peripheral blood. Every receptor here comes from a human donor in a cohort sampled during active COVID-19. CDR3s include the opening cysteine and the closing phenylalanine or tryptophan. Fields, in order: D gene, J gene, clone size, V gene, CDR3 DNA, CDR3 protein. A D gene is named only where the DNA matches it firmly. Part of the rows lack a size; the others show once, few, many or a class for expanded clones.

d_gene: TRBD1; j_gene: TRBJ2-7; abundance: once; v_gene: TRBV19; CDR3nt: TGTGCCAGTAGTACACGACAGGGGGCGCGAGGATCGTACGAGCAGTACTTC; CDR3aa: CASSTRQGARGSYEQYF
d_gene: TRBD1; j_gene: TRBJ1-2; abundance: once; v_gene: TRBV4-1; CDR3nt: TGCGCCAGCAGCCAAGAACCAGGGGGCGGTAGCTATGGCTACACCTTC; CDR3aa: CASSQEPGGGSYGYTF
d_gene: TRBD2; j_gene: TRBJ2-3; abundance: .; v_gene: TRBV9; CDR3nt: TGTGCCAGCAGCGTAGATGGTATGGGGGGGGAACAGCCGTATTTT; CDR3aa: CASSVDGMGGEQPYF
d_gene: .; j_gene: TRBJ1-1; abundance: .; v_gene: TRBV13; CDR3nt: TGTGCCAGCAGCTTAGATGGCAGGGGATCGGCGACTGAAGCTTTCTTT; CDR3aa: CASSLDGRGSATEAFF
d_gene: .; j_gene: TRBJ2-1; abundance: .; v_gene: TRBV4-1; CDR3nt: TGCGCCAGCAGCCAGCCGGGACTTAGCGACGATGAGCAGTTCTTC; CDR3aa: CASSQPGLSDDEQFF
d_gene: .; j_gene: TRBJ2-2; abundance: .; v_gene: TRBV30; CDR3nt: TGTGCCTGGAGCGCACAGTTGAACACCGGGGAGCTGTTTTTT; CDR3aa: CAWSAQLNTGELFF
d_gene: TRBD2; j_gene: TRBJ2-2; abundance: .; v_gene: TRBV2; CDR3nt: TGTGCCAGCAGTGTGACTAGCGGGGGCACCGGGGAGCTGTTTTTT; CDR3aa: CASSVTSGGTGELFF
d_gene: TRBD2; j_gene: TRBJ2-7; abundance: once; v_gene: TRBV4-2; CDR3nt: TGTGCCAGCAGCCCCGTCGGAGCTAGCGGGGGCTACGAGCAGTACTTC; CDR3aa: CASSPVGASGGYEQYF
d_gene: .; j_gene: TRBJ1-5; abundance: .; v_gene: TRBV6-5; CDR3nt: TGTGCCAGCACCCAATCCGGAGGCAATCAGCCCCAGCATTTT; CDR3aa: CASTQSGGNQPQHF
d_gene: .; j_gene: TRBJ2-7; abundance: medium-sized; v_gene: TRBV2; CDR3nt: TGTGCCAGCAGTGTTGTGGGAGCTGGGGTGCAGTACTTC; CDR3aa: CASSVVGAGVQYF